This TCR beta chain was sequenced in a study of T cell changes during pregnancy in multiple sclerosis. TCRdb's copy holds only in-frame clones and misses some; the assay was immunoSEQ multiplex PCR. Counted here are approximately 100,000 clones, around nine tenths occurring once; the ten biggest clones make up around 1.2%. V lost 2 bases and J 0 bases, leaving 17 bases between the germline ends. Germline lookup yields CDR1 SGHVS and CDR2 FQNEAQ. The CDR3 has 17 amino acids. This sequence was found in a female donor with multiple sclerosis, enrolled in a pregnancy study. The material sequenced was peripheral blood, taken in the second trimester of pregnancy. This chain uses TRBV7-8 with TRBJ2-7, with D possibly being TRBD2 (6 bases). CDR3 residues: CASSLRGRAGSSYEQYF. CDR3 coding DNA: TGTGCCAGCAGCTTAAGGGGTAGGGCGGGAAGCTCCTACGAGCAGTACTTC.